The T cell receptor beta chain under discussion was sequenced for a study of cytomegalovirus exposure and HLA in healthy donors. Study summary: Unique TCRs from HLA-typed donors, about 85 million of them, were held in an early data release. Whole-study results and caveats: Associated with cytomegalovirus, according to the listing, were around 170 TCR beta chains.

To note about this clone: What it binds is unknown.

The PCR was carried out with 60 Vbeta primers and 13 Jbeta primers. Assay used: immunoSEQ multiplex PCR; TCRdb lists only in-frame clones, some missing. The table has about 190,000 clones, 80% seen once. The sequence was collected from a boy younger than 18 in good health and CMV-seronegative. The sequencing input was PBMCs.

The CDR3 DNA is TGTGCCAGCAGTATGGTAACGGACTATGGCTACACCTTC. Translation gives CASSMVTDYGYTF. The V gene is TRBV2, the J gene TRBJ1-2; D is unclear. CDR3 length: 13 amino acids. V was clipped by 5 bases and J by 3 bases, with 10 bases between them. Germline-derived CDR1 and CDR2 are SNHLY and FYNNEI.